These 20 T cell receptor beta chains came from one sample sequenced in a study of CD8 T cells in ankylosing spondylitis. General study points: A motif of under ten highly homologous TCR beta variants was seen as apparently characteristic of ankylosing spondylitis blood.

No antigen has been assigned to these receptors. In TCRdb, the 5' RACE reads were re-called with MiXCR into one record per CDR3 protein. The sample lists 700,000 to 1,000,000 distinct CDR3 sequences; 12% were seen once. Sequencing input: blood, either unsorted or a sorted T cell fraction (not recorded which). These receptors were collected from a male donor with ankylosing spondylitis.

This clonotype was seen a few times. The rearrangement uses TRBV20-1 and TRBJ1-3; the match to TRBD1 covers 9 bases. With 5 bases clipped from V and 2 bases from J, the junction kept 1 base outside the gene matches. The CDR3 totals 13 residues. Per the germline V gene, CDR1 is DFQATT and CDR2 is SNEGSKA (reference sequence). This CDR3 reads CSAGDRAGNTIYF. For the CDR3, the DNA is TGCAGTGCTGGGGACAGGGCTGGAAACACCATATATTTT.

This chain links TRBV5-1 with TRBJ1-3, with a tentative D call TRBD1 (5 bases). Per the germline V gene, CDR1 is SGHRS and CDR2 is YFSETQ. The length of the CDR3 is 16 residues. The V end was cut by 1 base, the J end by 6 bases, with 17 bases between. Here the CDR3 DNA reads TGCGCCAGCAGCTTGAAGCGTGCAGGGAGAGAAAACACCATATATTTT. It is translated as CASSLKRAGRENTIYF.

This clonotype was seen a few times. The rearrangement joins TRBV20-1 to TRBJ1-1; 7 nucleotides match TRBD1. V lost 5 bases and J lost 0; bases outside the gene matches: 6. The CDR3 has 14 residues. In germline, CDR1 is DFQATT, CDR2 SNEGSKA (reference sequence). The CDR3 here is CSAFPGTVNTEAFF. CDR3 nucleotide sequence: TGCAGTGCTTTCCCAGGGACAGTGAACACTGAAGCTTTCTTT.

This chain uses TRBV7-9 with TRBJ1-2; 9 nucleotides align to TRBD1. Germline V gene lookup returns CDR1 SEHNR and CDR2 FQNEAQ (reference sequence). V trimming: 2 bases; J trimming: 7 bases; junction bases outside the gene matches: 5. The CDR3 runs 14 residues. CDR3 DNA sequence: TGTGCCAGCAGCTTAACGGGACAGGGACCTGGCTACACCTTC. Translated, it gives CASSLTGQGPGYTF.

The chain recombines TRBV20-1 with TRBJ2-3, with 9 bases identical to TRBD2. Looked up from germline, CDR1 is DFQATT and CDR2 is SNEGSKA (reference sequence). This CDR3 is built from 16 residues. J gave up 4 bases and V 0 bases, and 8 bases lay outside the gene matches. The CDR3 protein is CSAREAGGPGSDTQYF. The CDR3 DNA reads TGCAGTGCTAGAGAGGCGGGAGGGCCGGGCTCAGATACGCAGTATTTT.

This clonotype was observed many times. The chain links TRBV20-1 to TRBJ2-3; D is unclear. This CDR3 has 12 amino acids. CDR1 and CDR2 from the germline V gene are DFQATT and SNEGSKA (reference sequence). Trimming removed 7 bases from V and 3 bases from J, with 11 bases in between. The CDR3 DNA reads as TGCAGTGTCCCTTCTCGGACAGATACGCAGTATTTT. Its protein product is CSVPSRTDTQYF.

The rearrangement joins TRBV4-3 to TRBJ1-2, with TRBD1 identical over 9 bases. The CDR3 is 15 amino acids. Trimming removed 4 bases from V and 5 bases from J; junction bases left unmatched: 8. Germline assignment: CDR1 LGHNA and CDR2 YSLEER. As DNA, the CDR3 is TGCGCCAGCAGCCCAAGACAGGGGGTGGAATATGGCTACACCTTC. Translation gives CASSPRQGVEYGYTF.

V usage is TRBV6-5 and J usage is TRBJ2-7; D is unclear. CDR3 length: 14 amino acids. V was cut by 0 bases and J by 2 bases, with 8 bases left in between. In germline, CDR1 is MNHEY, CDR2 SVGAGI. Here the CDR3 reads CASSYSMLTYEQYF. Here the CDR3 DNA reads TGTGCCAGCAGTTACTCGATGTTAACCTACGAGCAGTACTTC.

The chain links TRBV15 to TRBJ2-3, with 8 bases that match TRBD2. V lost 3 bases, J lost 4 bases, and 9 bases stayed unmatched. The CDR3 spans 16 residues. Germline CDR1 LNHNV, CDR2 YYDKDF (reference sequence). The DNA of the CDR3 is TGTGCCACCAGCAGGAAACCGGGACTAGACTCAGATACGCAGTATTTT. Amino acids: CATSRKPGLDSDTQYF.

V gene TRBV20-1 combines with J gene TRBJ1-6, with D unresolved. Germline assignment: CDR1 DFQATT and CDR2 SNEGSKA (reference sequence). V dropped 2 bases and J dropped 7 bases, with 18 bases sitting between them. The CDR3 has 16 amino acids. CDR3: CSARTHRGGVNSPLHF. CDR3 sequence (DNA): TGCAGTGCTAGAACACATCGGGGTGGGGTAAATTCACCCCTCCACTTT.

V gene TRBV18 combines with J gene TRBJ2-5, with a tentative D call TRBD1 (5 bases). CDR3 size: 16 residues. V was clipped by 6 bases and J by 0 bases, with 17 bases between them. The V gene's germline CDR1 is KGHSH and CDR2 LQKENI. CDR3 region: CASSTQIKGYQETQYF. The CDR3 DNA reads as TGTGCCAGCTCGACACAGATAAAGGGGTACCAAGAGACCCAGTACTTC.

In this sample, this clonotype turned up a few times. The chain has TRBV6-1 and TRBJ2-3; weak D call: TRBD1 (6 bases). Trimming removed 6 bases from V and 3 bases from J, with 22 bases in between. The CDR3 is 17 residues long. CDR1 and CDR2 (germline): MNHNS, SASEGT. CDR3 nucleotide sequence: TGTGCCAGCAGGCGAGGACTCCAGGGGTCAGTGACAGATACGCAGTATTTT. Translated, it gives CASRRGLQGSVTDTQYF.

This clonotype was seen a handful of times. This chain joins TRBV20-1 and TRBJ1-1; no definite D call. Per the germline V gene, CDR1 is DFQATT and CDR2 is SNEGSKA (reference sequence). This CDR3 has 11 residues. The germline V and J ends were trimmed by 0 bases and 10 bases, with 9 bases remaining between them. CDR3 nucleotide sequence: TGCAGTGCTAGAGAAGGGTGGGGAGCTTTCTTT. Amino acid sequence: CSAREGWGAFF.

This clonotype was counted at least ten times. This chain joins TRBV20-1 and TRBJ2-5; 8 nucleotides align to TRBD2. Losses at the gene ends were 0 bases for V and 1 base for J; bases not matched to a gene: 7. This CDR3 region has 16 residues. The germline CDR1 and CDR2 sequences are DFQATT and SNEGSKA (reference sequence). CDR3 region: CSARDSRGDPQETQYF. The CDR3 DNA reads TGCAGTGCTAGAGACTCGCGGGGGGACCCCCAAGAGACCCAGTACTTC.

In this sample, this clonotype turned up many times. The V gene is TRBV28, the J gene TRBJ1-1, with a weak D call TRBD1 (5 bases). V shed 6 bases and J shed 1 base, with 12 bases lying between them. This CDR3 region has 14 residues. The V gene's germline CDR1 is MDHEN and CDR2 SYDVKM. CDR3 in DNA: TGTGCCAGCAGGCCGATCACAGGGAACACTGAAGCTTTCTTT. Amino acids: CASRPITGNTEAFF.

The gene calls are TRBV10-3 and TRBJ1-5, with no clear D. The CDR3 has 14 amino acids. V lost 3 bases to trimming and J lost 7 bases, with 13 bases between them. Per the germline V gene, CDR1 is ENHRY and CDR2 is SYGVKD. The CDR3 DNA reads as TGTGCCATCAGTGAAAGGGCAGCCTTACAGCCCCAGCATTTT. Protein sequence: CAISERAALQPQHF.

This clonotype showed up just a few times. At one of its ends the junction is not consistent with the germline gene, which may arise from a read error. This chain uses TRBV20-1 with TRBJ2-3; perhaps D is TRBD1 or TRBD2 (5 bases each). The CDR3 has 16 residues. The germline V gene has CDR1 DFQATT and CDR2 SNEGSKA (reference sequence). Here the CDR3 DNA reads TGCAGTGGTAGAGACATGAGGGGTTGGAGCACAGATACGCAGTATTTT. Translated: CSGRDMRGWSTDTQYF.

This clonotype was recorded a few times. CDR3 DNA sequence: TGCGCCAGCAACGGTAACTCTGGGGCCAACGTCCTGACTTTC. It codes for CASNGNSGANVLTF. The chain is built from TRBV5-1 and TRBJ2-6; no clear D gene. Germline V gene sequence: CDR1 SGHRS, CDR2 YFSETQ. The V end lost 6 bases, the J end lost 0 bases, and 7 bases lay between the germline ends. This CDR3 region has 14 residues.

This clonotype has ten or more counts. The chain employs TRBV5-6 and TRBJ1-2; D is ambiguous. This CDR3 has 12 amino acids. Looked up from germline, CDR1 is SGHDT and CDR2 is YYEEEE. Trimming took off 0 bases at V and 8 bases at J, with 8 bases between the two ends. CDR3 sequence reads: CASSLVSGGYTF. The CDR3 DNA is TGTGCCAGCAGCTTGGTTAGTGGCGGCTACACCTTC.

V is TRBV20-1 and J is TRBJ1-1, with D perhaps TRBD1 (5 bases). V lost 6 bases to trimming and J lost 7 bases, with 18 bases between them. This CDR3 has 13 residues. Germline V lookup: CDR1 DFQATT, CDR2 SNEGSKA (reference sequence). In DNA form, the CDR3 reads TGCAGTGCGTTGGACCGGTGGGGGTTTGAAGCTTTCTTT. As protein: CSALDRWGFEAFF.